Sequencing of this T cell receptor (beta chain) was carried out in a study of neoadjuvant nivolumab and ipilimumab in lung cancer. Clones were read by immunoSEQ multiplex PCR, and TCRdb kept only the in-frame ones, dropping some. The data hold 8,000 to 10,000 clones, with over 75% observed a single time. This clone was detected a few times. Its antigen is undetermined. The V gene end was trimmed by 6 bases and the J gene end by 2 bases; junction bases not matched to a gene: 4. This CDR3 spans 15 amino acids. CDR1 and CDR2 (germline): SNHLY, FYNNEI. Whole-study results and caveats: Blood richness before therapy tracked richness in tumors resected after neoadjuvant therapy.

The V gene is TRBV2, the J gene TRBJ2-7, with 13 nucleotides matching TRBD2. The sample in question was peripheral blood, obtained before neoadjuvant nivolumab, alone or with ipilimumab. This clonotype was obtained from an adult with non-small cell lung cancer. The CDR3 protein is CASSPGTSGTYEQYF. For the CDR3, the DNA is TGTGCCAGCAGCCCAGGGACTAGCGGGACCTACGAGCAGTACTTC.